The present TCR beta chain was sequenced within a study of response to subunit inactivated influenza vaccine. Using its own MiXCR run on the RT-PCR reads, TCRdb lists one record per CDR3 protein. The sample has 860,000 or so distinct CDR3 sequences; 21% are singletons. The CDR3 loop spans 14 amino acids. Looked up from germline, CDR1 is SGHTA and CDR2 is FQGNSA. The V and J ends lost 5 bases and 8 bases respectively, with 16 bases between them. The origin of this receptor is a man in his forties or fifties who received an inactivated influenza vaccine. This chain uses TRBV7-2 with TRBJ2-1, with D maybe TRBD2 (6 bases). The sample was PBMCs from blood, taken less than 6 days after vaccination. The DNA for the CDR3 is TGTGCCAGCAGCCGGGACTGGACCACAGATGAGCAGTTCTTC. Translation: CASSRDWTTDEQFF.